This T cell receptor beta chain was recorded in a study of blood T cell repertoires in COVID-19. This CDR3 spans 18 amino acids. J lost 0 bases, V lost 3 bases, and 7 bases had no gene match. Germline CDR1 reads MNHEY; CDR2 reads SMNVEV (reference sequence). Libraries were prepared by immunoSEQ multiplex PCR; TCRdb keeps only in-frame clonotypes and omits some of them. The sample has about 210,000 clones, 86% seen once. This receptor was identified in a man in his forties with acute COVID-19. Sequencing used PBMCs or T cells enriched from blood (not recorded which). The rearrangement uses TRBV27 and TRBJ2-6; 8 nucleotides match TRBD1. CDR3 loop: CASSFRTGSSSGANVLTF. CDR3 in DNA: TGTGCCAGCAGTTTCAGGACAGGGTCTTCCTCTGGGGCCAACGTCCTGACTTTC.